This T cell receptor (beta chain) was sequenced during a study of type 1 regulatory T cells. Concerning this clonotype itself: Its antigen remains unidentified.

TCRdb called the reads again in MiXCR, with one record for every CDR3 protein. The sample has about 67,000 distinct CDR3 sequences, approximately 50% seen once. V gave up 1 base and J gave up 5 bases, with 14 bases separating them. The CDR3 has 15 amino acids. Per the germline V gene, CDR1 is SGHTA and CDR2 is FQGNSA. This sequence originates from a human donor in good health. The chain is built from TRBV7-2 and TRBJ1-2, with D possibly matching TRBD1 (6 bases). The specimen was cultured non-Tr1 T cells, either the whole culture or a sorted T cell fraction (not recorded which). CDR3 DNA: TGTGCCAGCAGCTTAGGAGGGGGACTAGGATATGGCTACACCTTC. Encoded protein: CASSLGGGLGYGYTF.